Each of the 4 T cell receptor beta chains below was sequenced from the same sample in a study of cytotoxic CD8 clonotypes in ibrutinib-treated CLL. Clones were sequenced by immunoSEQ multiplex PCR, and TCRdb holds only the in-frame ones, with some missing. The sample gives some 140,000 clones, approximately 90% of which show up once; approximately 10% is in the top ten. Sequencing was performed on PBMCs, taken after 12 months of ibrutinib treatment. The origin of the receptors is a human donor with chronic lymphocytic leukemia.

The rearrangement links TRBV7-3 to TRBJ2-2, with a weak D call TRBD1 (6 bases). Germline V CDR1 and CDR2: SGHTA, FQGTGA. V was pared by 4 bases and J by 1 base, with 13 bases between. CDR3 size: 16 residues. The CDR3 protein is CASSSSGHMNTGELFF. The CDR3 DNA sequence: TGTGCCAGCAGCTCCTCGGGACACATGAACACCGGGGAGCTGTTTTTT.

This sequence joins TRBV10-1 and TRBJ2-7; 10 bases match TRBD2. V gave up 8 bases and J gave up 2 bases; unmatched junction bases: 6. The CDR3 contains 14 residues. Looked up from germline, CDR1 is WNHNN and CDR2 is SYGVQD (reference sequence). CDR3 protein: CASAATSGTYEQYF. The CDR3 DNA reads as TGCGCCAGCGCTGCCACTAGCGGGACCTACGAGCAGTACTTC.

Comments on this clone: One end of the junction is discordant with germline, which a read error may explain. V and J are TRBV19 and TRBJ2-1; D is unresolved. CDR3 size: 12 residues. In germline, CDR1 is LNHDA, CDR2 SQIVND (reference sequence). The CDR3 reads CASSLDGVNPFF. CDR3 coding DNA: TGTGCCAGTAGTTTAGACGGTGTTAATCCGTTCTTC.

J is TRBJ2-3 and V is TRBV7-2; 7 bases map to TRBD1. Germline V gene lookup returns CDR1 SGHTA and CDR2 FQGNSA. Trimming cost V 9 bases and J 13 bases; bases outside gene matches: 16. This CDR3 comprises 13 residues. The CDR3 DNA follows: TGTGCCAGAGCCAAAGGGGGCAAGTCATCGGAGTATTTT. Translated: CARAKGGKSSEYF. The variable domain in full, with the rest retrieved from reference TRBV7-2 and TRBJ2-3, is GAGVSQSPSNKVTEKGKDVELRCDPISGHTALYWYRQSLGQGLEFLIYFQGNSAPDKSGLPSDRFSAERTGGSVSTLTIQRTQQEDSAVYLCARAKGGKSSEYFGPGTRLTVL.